This T cell receptor beta chain was recovered during a study of T cells expressing NK-cell markers. Study-level information: The authors derived TCR beta repertoires from sorted CD3+CD56+NKG2C+, CD3+CD56+NKG2C- and CD3+CD56-NKG2C+ T cells.

Findings of the study overall: The same clonotypes also predominated in the CD3+CD56-NKG2C+ fraction of a few donors.

Comment on this clonotype: Its antigen is still unknown.

From germline, CDR1 is SGHNT and CDR2 YENEEA. CDR3 length equals 13 residues. With UMIs, 5'RACE template switching was used to make TCR beta cDNA. TCRdb re-called the 5' RACE reads; every CDR3 protein appears as one record, without DNA. Its table records 350,000 to 400,000 distinct CDR3 sequences. The sequenced sample consisted of blood T cells: a sorted CD56 or NKG2C T cell subset, CD4+ or CD8+ T cells, or bulk PBMC T cells (not recorded which). This clonotype was sampled from a woman aged 50 to 60 in good health. This chain links TRBV11-3 with TRBJ2-3. CDR3 residues: CASSLWSTDTQYF.